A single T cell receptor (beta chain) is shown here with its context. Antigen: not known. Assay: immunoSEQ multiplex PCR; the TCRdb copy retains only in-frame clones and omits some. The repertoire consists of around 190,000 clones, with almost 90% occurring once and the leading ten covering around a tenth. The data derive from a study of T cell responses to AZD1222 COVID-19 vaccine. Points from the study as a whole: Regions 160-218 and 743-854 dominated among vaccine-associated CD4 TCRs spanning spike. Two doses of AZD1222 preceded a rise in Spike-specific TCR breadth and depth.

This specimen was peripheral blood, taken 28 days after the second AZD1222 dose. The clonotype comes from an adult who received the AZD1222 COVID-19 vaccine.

CDR3 region: CASSSQGQVRNQPQHF. DNA for the CDR3: TGTGCCAGCAGCTCACAGGGACAGGTGAGAAATCAGCCCCAGCATTTT. V gene TRBV6-6 combines with J gene TRBJ1-5, with 8 bases lining up with TRBD1. Unmatched junction bases numbered 11, after V lost 6 bases and J lost 4 bases. CDR3 length: 16 residues. Germline-derived CDR1 and CDR2 are MNHNY and SVGAGI (reference sequence).